The 20 T cell receptor beta chains in this list originate from one sample, sequenced in a study of T-cell memory formation after mild COVID-19. TCRdb recomputed calls from the 5' RACE reads with MiXCR, one row per CDR3 protein. The data contain under 600,000 distinct CDR3 sequences, roughly a fifth of them singletons. The sequenced sample consisted of PBMCs or a T cell subset sorted from them (not recorded which). These receptors originate from an adult woman who had mild COVID-19 (a few samples of this study predate the infection). Cell type and time point are not known.

This clonotype was seen ten or more times. The rearrangement joins TRBV12-3 or TRBV12-4 to TRBJ2-7, with D tentatively TRBD2 (5 bases). V was pared by 2 bases and J by 0 bases, with 11 bases between. There are 15 residues in the CDR3. The CDR3 sequence: CASSLRPGSSYEQYF. Here the CDR3 DNA reads TGTGCCAGCAGTTTACGGCCGGGAAGCTCCTACGAGCAGTACTTC.

V gene TRBV24-1 combines with J gene TRBJ2-7; no clear D gene. There are 13 residues in the CDR3. V was pared by 3 bases and J by 0 bases, with 5 bases between. CDR1 and CDR2 (germline): KGHDR, SFDVKD. DNA of the CDR3: TGTGCCACCAGTGATGTCGGCTCCTACGAGCAGTACTTC. This encodes CATSDVGSYEQYF.

The rearrangement joins TRBV29-1 to TRBJ2-1; TRBD2 aligns across 8 bases. The junction had 8 bases not matched to a gene; V was cut back by 7 bases and J by 9 bases. This CDR3 has 12 residues. Germline CDR1 reads SQVTM; CDR2 reads ANQGSEA. The DNA of the CDR3 is TGCAGCGCACCCGGGGGGGTGAGTGAGCAGTTCTTC. Translation: CSAPGGVSEQFF.

The chain uses TRBV12-3 or TRBV12-4 and TRBJ1-1; no firm D call. V lost 6 bases and J lost 0, with 14 bases in between. CDR3 length: 15 residues. Here the CDR3 DNA reads TGTGCCAGCAGCTCACCGAAGCGCATGAACACTGAAGCTTTCTTT. This sequence encodes CASSSPKRMNTEAFF.

This clonotype was seen only a few times. The V gene is TRBV20-1, the J gene TRBJ1-4; D may be TRBD1 (6 bases). Germline assignment: CDR1 DFQATT and CDR2 SNEGSKA (reference sequence). Trimming took 2 bases from V and 4 from J, leaving 29 bases between them. This CDR3 has 20 residues. This chain's CDR3 is CSARRHGGKGTLRINEKLFF. Here the CDR3 DNA reads TGCAGTGCTAGAAGGCATGGGGGCAAGGGGACGCTTAGGATTAATGAAAAACTGTTTTTT.

This clonotype is a singleton in its sample. The chain uses TRBV15 and TRBJ2-2; possibly TRBD2 for D (6 bases). CDR1 and CDR2 (germline): LNHNV, YYDKDF (reference sequence). The CDR3 length is 16 residues. V gave up 1 base and J gave up 5 bases, with 14 bases separating them. This CDR3 is CATSRGGVAVTGELFF. The DNA of the CDR3 is TGTGCCACCAGCAGAGGCGGGGTTGCAGTAACCGGGGAGCTGTTTTTT.

The chain uses TRBV24-1 and TRBJ2-1; TRBD2 matches at 11 bases. The CDR3 spans 16 residues. The V gene end was trimmed by 4 bases and the J gene end by 7 bases; junction bases not matched to a gene: 8. Per germline, CDR1 KGHDR and CDR2 SFDVKD. CDR3 in amino acids: CATSEGSGGARNEQFF. DNA for the CDR3: TGTGCCACCAGTGAGGGTAGCGGGGGGGCCAGAAATGAGCAGTTCTTC.

The rearrangement uses TRBV29-1 and TRBJ2-3; D gene unclear. CDR3 length equals 12 residues. Germline assignment: CDR1 SQVTM and CDR2 ANQGSEA. Trimming cost V 3 bases and J 7 bases, with 11 bases left between them. CDR3 sequence reads: CSVESHLNTQYF. CDR3 DNA sequence: TGCAGCGTTGAGTCCCATTTGAATACGCAGTATTTT.

V gene TRBV18 combines with J gene TRBJ2-2, with no clear D. This CDR3 has 15 residues. Germline values: CDR1 KGHSH, CDR2 LQKENI. V lost 6 bases and J 6 bases, leaving 17 bases between the germline ends. The CDR3 sequence: CASSPKVGGSGELFF. CDR3 coding DNA: TGTGCCAGCTCCCCTAAGGTTGGCGGTTCCGGGGAGCTGTTTTTT. The full variable domain, its missing parts supplied by reference TRBV18 and TRBJ2-2, is NAGVMQNPRHLVRRRGQEARLRCSPMKGHSHVYWYRQLPEEGLKFMVYLQKENIIDESGMPKERFSAEFPKEGPSILRIQQVVRGDSAAYFCASSPKVGGSGELFFGEGSRLTVL.

The chain couples TRBV12-5 to TRBJ2-7, with 8 bases aligning to TRBD1. The ends lost 6 bases at V and 0 bases at J; junction bases unmatched: 7. The CDR3 spans 15 residues. The germline gives CDR1 LGHNT, CDR2 FRNRAP. The CDR3 nucleotides read TGTGCTAGTGGAAACCGGGACAGGTGCTCCTACGAGCAGTACTTC. Its protein is CASGNRDRCSYEQYF.

This chain links TRBV7-2 with TRBJ2-3; D tentatively fits TRBD1 or TRBD2 (5 bases each). The CDR3 is 15 residues long. The V gene lost 1 base and the J gene lost 4 bases, with 12 bases spanning the gap. Germline loops: CDR1 SGHTA, CDR2 FQGNSA. The CDR3 DNA reads TGTGCCAGCAGCTTAGAGGGGAGAGGGCCAGATACGCAGTATTTT. It codes for CASSLEGRGPDTQYF. Full variable domain (rest looked up from reference TRBV7-2 and TRBJ2-3): GAGVSQSPSNKVTEKGKDVELRCDPISGHTALYWYRQSLGQGLEFLIYFQGNSAPDKSGLPSDRFSAERTGGSVSTLTIQRTQQEDSAVYLCASSLEGRGPDTQYFGPGTRLTVL.

This chain uses TRBV3-1 with TRBJ2-3; 7 bases fit TRBD1. V dropped 1 base and J dropped 1; count of bases not matched to a gene: 2. Germline loops: CDR1 LGHDT, CDR2 YNNKEL (reference sequence). The CDR3 loop spans 15 amino acids. The CDR3 DNA follows: TGTGCCAGCAGCCAAGTGGGACAGCGCACAGATACGCAGTATTTT. Translating it yields CASSQVGQRTDTQYF.

This clonotype has only a few counts. CDR3 region: CAISGRVLAGGTDTQYF. In DNA, the CDR3 is TGTGCCATCAGTGGCCGTGTTCTTGCGGGAGGTACAGATACGCAGTATTTT. The chain recombines TRBV10-3 with TRBJ2-3, with 8 bases aligning to TRBD2. Germline trimming cut 4 bases from V and 3 bases from J; bases unmatched to any gene: 12. The CDR3 consists of 17 residues. Germline values: CDR1 ENHRY, CDR2 SYGVKD.

This clonotype was counted only a few times. A much larger clone differs by one base, so this may be a read error. The gene calls are TRBV5-1 and TRBJ2-3; 8 nucleotides agree with TRBD2. The junction had 1 base not matched to a gene; V was cut back by 0 bases and J by 4 bases. This CDR3 is built from 14 residues. Germline V gene lookup returns CDR1 SGHRS and CDR2 YFSETQ. The DNA of the CDR3 is TGCGCCAGCAGCTTGGGGACTAGCCCAGATACGCAGTATTTT. It encodes CASSLGTSPDTQYF.

This clonotype was detected only a few times. V usage is TRBV3-1 and J usage is TRBJ2-7, with D possibly TRBD1 on 6 matching bases. V was clipped by 6 bases and J by 5 bases, with 11 bases between them. This CDR3 has 12 amino acids. Germline V gene sequence: CDR1 LGHDT, CDR2 YNNKEL (reference sequence). The CDR3 DNA reads TGTGCCAGCAGTAAGACAGGCAACGAGCAGTACTTC. It specifies CASSKTGNEQYF.

This clonotype was seen a handful of times. The chain combines TRBV28 with TRBJ1-1, with TRBD1 identical over 7 bases. The CDR3 length is 16 residues. With 6 bases clipped from V and 3 bases from J, the junction kept 13 bases outside the gene matches. Germline CDR1 reads MDHEN; CDR2 reads SYDVKM. CDR3 amino acids: CASRATGASRDTEAFF. The CDR3 bases are TGTGCCAGCAGGGCTACAGGGGCGAGCCGGGACACTGAAGCTTTCTTT.

This chain uses TRBV20-1 with TRBJ1-2; D possibly corresponds to TRBD1 (5 bases). The CDR3 spans 15 residues. With 0 bases removed from V and 5 bases from J, the gap between germline ends came to 16 bases. Germline V gives CDR1 DFQATT, CDR2 SNEGSKA (reference sequence). The CDR3 nucleotides read TGCAGTGCTAGAGATACAGGAGCCCCGTGGTATGGCTACACCTTC. This sequence encodes CSARDTGAPWYGYTF.

The chain uses TRBV7-2 and TRBJ1-5; the match to TRBD1 covers 9 bases. The germline V gene encodes CDR1 SGHTA and CDR2 FQGNSA. The CDR3 loop spans 18 amino acids. Losses at the gene ends were 5 bases for V and 1 base for J; bases not matched to a gene: 12. The CDR3 nucleotides are TGTGCCAGCAGCCCGGAGGGACAGGGAAAAAGGAGCAATCAGCCCCAGCATTTT. It encodes CASSPEGQGKRSNQPQHF.

The chain is built from TRBV20-1 and TRBJ2-7, with D tentatively TRBD1 (6 bases). CDR1 is DFQATT and CDR2 is SNEGSKA in the germline V gene (reference sequence). The V gene lost 3 bases and the J gene lost 2 bases, with 14 bases spanning the gap. The CDR3 has 14 amino acids. The DNA of the CDR3 is TGCAGTGCTAGGGATAACAGGGTGGCCTACGAGCAGTACTTC. Its protein product is CSARDNRVAYEQYF.

V and J are TRBV20-1 and TRBJ2-3, with D possibly TRBD1 on 5 matching bases. Trimming pared 6 bases from V and 0 bases from J, leaving 13 bases between. The CDR3 runs to 14 residues. Germline CDR1 DFQATT, CDR2 SNEGSKA (reference sequence). The CDR3 sequence is CSAIYRLSTDTQYF. DNA of the CDR3: TGCAGTGCCATTTACAGGCTTAGCACAGATACGCAGTATTTT.